These 25 T cell receptor beta chains were sequenced from one sample in a study of blood T cell repertoires in COVID-19. Sequencing was performed with immunoSEQ multiplex PCR; in TCRdb, only in-frame clones are kept and a portion is missing. The data contain 150,000 to 200,000 clones, approximately 86% of them singletons. Sequencing was performed on peripheral blood. Receptors originate from a man aged 18 to 30 with acute or convalescent COVID-19.

The gene calls are TRBV27 and TRBJ2-1, with TRBD1 identical over 9 bases. The V gene end was trimmed by 7 bases and the J gene end by 2 bases; junction bases not matched to a gene: 15. The CDR3 has 18 residues. Germline V gene data show CDR1 as MNHEY and CDR2 as SMNVEV (reference sequence). DNA for the CDR3: TGTGCCAGCAACCCCACGGTTTACCGGGACAGGGCCTACAATGAGCAGTTCTTC. Amino acids: CASNPTVYRDRAYNEQFF.

The CDR3 coding sequence is TGTGCCACCAGTGATCCGCAACGTCCTAGCGGGGCCAACTTCTCCTACAATGAGCAGTTCTTC. It translates to CATSDPQRPSGANFSYNEQFF. The chain carries TRBV24-1 and TRBJ2-1, with TRBD2 identical over 9 bases. Looked up from germline, CDR1 is KGHDR and CDR2 is SFDVKD. V was clipped by 3 bases and J by 0 bases; unmatched bases: 17. This CDR3 contains 21 residues.

The CDR3 region is CSVEGTGLGQTQYF. In nucleotides, the CDR3 is TGCAGCGTTGAAGGGACAGGGTTGGGTCAGACCCAGTACTTC. The chain carries TRBV29-1 and TRBJ2-5; 8 bases agree with TRBD1. The CDR3 sequence is 14 residues long. The J segment lost 6 bases and the V segment lost 1 base, leaving 7 bases of the junction unmatched. CDR1 is SQVTM, CDR2 ANQGSEA, per germline. Full variable domain (missing parts from reference TRBV29-1 and TRBJ2-5): SAVISQKPSRDICQRGTSLTIQCQVDSQVTMMFWYRQQPGQSLTLIATANQGSEATYESGFVIDKFPISRPNLTFSTLTVSNMSPEDSSIYLCSVEGTGLGQTQYFGPGTRLLVL.

V and J are TRBV5-4 and TRBJ2-3; 7 bases agree with TRBD1. Losses at the gene ends were 3 bases for V and 1 base for J; bases not matched to a gene: 5. The CDR3 length is 15 residues. Germline-derived CDR1 and CDR2 are SGHNT and YYREEE (reference sequence). CDR3 DNA: TGTGCCAGCAGCTCAGGACAGGAGGGCACAGATACGCAGTATTTT. Translated, it gives CASSSGQEGTDTQYF. Full variable domain (rest looked up from reference TRBV5-4 and TRBJ2-3): ETGVTQSPTHLIKTRGQQVTLRCSSQSGHNTVSWYQQALGQGPQFIFQYYREEENGRGNFPPRFSGLQFPNYSSELNVNALELDDSALYLCASSSGQEGTDTQYFGPGTRLTVL.

This chain connects TRBV28 to TRBJ1-1; no clear D gene. The V gene's germline CDR1 is MDHEN and CDR2 SYDVKM. V lost 7 bases and J lost 3, with 9 bases in between. The CDR3 spans 12 residues. The CDR3 coding sequence is TGTGCCAGCAAGATCCGGTACACTGAAGCTTTCTTT. As protein: CASKIRYTEAFF.

The chain links TRBV2 to TRBJ1-6, with D possibly matching TRBD1 (6 bases). Germline-derived CDR1 and CDR2 are SNHLY and FYNNEI. The CDR3 has 15 residues. With 3 bases removed from V and 7 bases from J, the gap between germline ends came to 13 bases. This chain's CDR3 is CASSEDSVLNSPLHF. CDR3 DNA: TGTGCCAGCAGTGAGGACAGCGTCTTGAATTCACCCCTCCACTTT.

This clone occurred a few times. J is TRBJ1-2 and V is TRBV6-1; D might be TRBD1 (6 bases). This CDR3 is 14 amino acids long. Germline lookup yields CDR1 MNHNS and CDR2 SASEGT. Deletions cut 2 bases from V and 3 bases from J, with 10 bases between. DNA for the CDR3: TGTGCCAGCAGTGAAAGGGGACAAGACTATGGCTACACCTTC. Its protein is CASSERGQDYGYTF.

Details on this clone: The sample carries other DNA sequences with the same CDR3. The chain combines TRBV19 with TRBJ1-5; D is undetermined. Germline lookup yields CDR1 LNHDA and CDR2 SQIVND (reference sequence). The germline V and J ends were trimmed by 3 bases and 5 bases, with 8 bases remaining between them. The CDR3 consists of 13 residues. The CDR3 coding sequence is TGTGCCAGTAGTATTCGTGGAGATCAGCCCCAGCATTTT. Its translation is CASSIRGDQPQHF.

The rearrangement uses TRBV3-1 (or the pseudogene TRBV3-2) and TRBJ2-1; possible D gene TRBD2, 6 bases. Trimming shortened V by 5 bases and J by 4 bases, and 12 bases separated the two germline ends. CDR1 and CDR2 from the germline V gene are LGHDT and YNNKEL (reference sequence). The CDR3 has 14 amino acids. CDR3 DNA sequence: TGTGCCAGCAGCACGGGACTGCTGTACAATGAGCAGTTCTTC. It specifies CASSTGLLYNEQFF.

Concerning this clone: The sample has other DNA sequences that encode this CDR3 too. The chain recombines TRBV27 with TRBJ1-5; TRBD1 might be the D (6 bases). In germline, CDR1 is MNHEY, CDR2 SMNVEV (reference sequence). The ends were cut back, 2 bases at V and 6 bases at J, with 11 bases in the middle. This CDR3 spans 14 amino acids. The CDR3 DNA is TGTGCCAGCAGTTTAAGAGGGGGTGGTCAGCCCCAGCATTTT. Encoded protein: CASSLRGGGQPQHF.

The chain couples TRBV29-1 to TRBJ1-1, with a possible D match to TRBD1 (5 bases). The germline gives CDR1 SQVTM, CDR2 ANQGSEA. The CDR3 totals 12 residues. Trimming took 4 bases from V and 5 from J, leaving 11 bases between them. The DNA for the CDR3 is TGCAGCGTTGCCCCGGGGGGGACTGAAGCTTTCTTT. Translating gives CSVAPGGTEAFF.

V and J are TRBV7-9 and TRBJ2-3, with D perhaps TRBD1 (6 bases). This CDR3 has 15 amino acids. Deletions cut 5 bases from V and 3 bases from J, with 15 bases between. Germline CDR1 reads SEHNR; CDR2 reads FQNEAQ (reference sequence). In nucleotides, the CDR3 is TGTGCCAGCAGCCCTACCCCGGACAGTACAGATACGCAGTATTTT. Translated, it gives CASSPTPDSTDTQYF.

This clone was counted ten times or more. The V gene is TRBV11-1, the J gene TRBJ2-7; 9 positions match TRBD1. The CDR3 has 14 residues. The germline V gene encodes CDR1 SGHAT and CDR2 FQDESV (reference sequence). With 5 bases clipped from V and 3 bases from J, the junction kept 5 bases outside the gene matches. The CDR3: CASSPGTGFYEQYF. CDR3 DNA sequence: TGTGCCAGCAGCCCTGGGACAGGGTTCTACGAGCAGTACTTC. The complete variable domain, with remaining parts taken from reference TRBV11-1 and TRBJ2-7, reads EAEVAQSPRYKITEKSQAVAFWCDPISGHATLYWYRQILGQGPELLVQFQDESVVDDSQLPKDRFSAERLKGVDSTLKIQPAELGDSAMYLCASSPGTGFYEQYFGPGTRLTVT.

This clone was counted only a few times. This chain uses TRBV5-5 with TRBJ1-5, with 8 bases that match TRBD1. V shed 4 bases and J 2 bases; nucleotides not matched to a gene: 8. The germline V gene has CDR1 SGHKS and CDR2 YYEKEE (reference sequence). CDR3 length: 16 residues. CDR3 bases: TGTGCCAGCAGCAACGGACAGGGAAACGGCAATCAGCCCCAGCATTTT. This gives the protein CASSNGQGNGNQPQHF.

This clone was detected a few times. V and J are TRBV9 and TRBJ2-2; D possibly corresponds to TRBD1 (6 bases). Germline CDR1 reads SGDLS; CDR2 reads YYNGEE. V lost 4 bases and J lost 4, with 14 bases in between. The CDR3 is 15 amino acids. In nucleotides, the CDR3 is TGTGCCAGCAGCACCCGAGGGGGTGGCACCGGGGAGCTGTTTTTT. It is translated as CASSTRGGGTGELFF.

The V gene is TRBV9, the J gene TRBJ2-3; D is uncertain. CDR1 and CDR2 (germline): SGDLS, YYNGEE. V was trimmed by 4 bases and J by 0 bases, leaving 15 bases between them. CDR3 length equals 16 residues. The CDR3 here is CASSSATGESTDTQYF. CDR3 DNA sequence: TGTGCCAGCAGCTCAGCGACTGGTGAAAGCACAGATACGCAGTATTTT.

The J gene is TRBJ1-5, the V gene TRBV7-9; tentatively, D is TRBD1 (6 bases). The V gene's germline CDR1 is SEHNR and CDR2 FQNEAQ (reference sequence). The CDR3 runs to 15 residues. V lost 0 bases to trimming and J lost 6 bases, with 12 bases between them. CDR3 nucleotides: TGTGCCAGCAGCTTAGCAATGGGGGCTGTTCAGCCCCAGCATTTT. Encoded protein: CASSLAMGAVQPQHF.

The chain has TRBV3-1 (or the pseudogene TRBV3-2) and TRBJ2-1; TRBD2 matches 9 bases. Germline V CDR1 and CDR2: LGHDT, YNNKEL (reference sequence). This CDR3 has 16 residues. The V and J ends lost 0 bases and 11 bases, in that order; junction bases with no gene match: 11. CDR3 residues: CASSQEARGGAGKQFF. As DNA, the CDR3 is TGTGCCAGCAGCCAAGAGGCGCGGGGGGGGGCTGGTAAGCAGTTCTTC.

The V call is TRBV30, the J call TRBJ2-7; possible D gene TRBD2, 5 bases. Between the trimmed V and J ends, which lost 1 base and 2 bases, there was a span of 12 bases. Germline CDR1 is GTSNPN and CDR2 is SVGIG (reference sequence). This CDR3 spans 14 amino acids. The CDR3 is CAWSEERVTYEQYF. The CDR3 DNA is TGTGCCTGGAGTGAAGAGAGGGTAACCTACGAGCAGTACTTC. The full variable domain, with the rest looked up from reference TRBV30 and TRBJ2-7, is SQTIHQWPATLVQPVGSPLSLECTVEGTSNPNLYWYRQAAGRGLQLLFYSVGIGQISSEVPQNLSASRPQDRQFILSSKKLLLSDSGFYLCAWSEERVTYEQYFGPGTRLTVT.

For the CDR3, the DNA is TGTGCCAGCAGCTCTACGGACAGGACTTATGGCTACACCTTC. Its protein product is CASSSTDRTYGYTF. V gene TRBV6-5 combines with J gene TRBJ1-2, with 7 bases identical to TRBD1. The ends lost 6 bases at V and 5 bases at J; junction bases unmatched: 9. The CDR3 spans 14 residues. CDR1 and CDR2 from the germline V gene are MNHEY and SVGAGI.

The V call is TRBV27, the J call TRBJ2-1, with TRBD1 as a possible D gene (5 bases). V was cut by 6 bases and J by 5 bases, with 17 bases left in between. This CDR3 spans 15 amino acids. CDR1 is MNHEY, CDR2 SMNVEV, per germline (reference sequence). The CDR3 bases are TGTGCCAGCAGCAGCCCCCCAACAGGAGACAATGAGCAGTTCTTC. Its protein is CASSSPPTGDNEQFF.

As DNA, the CDR3 is TGTGCCAGCAGCTTAGCAGTCGGACAGGGAAGCGTAGAAGCTTTCTTT. Amino acids: CASSLAVGQGSVEAFF. V is TRBV7-9 and J is TRBJ1-1; 8 nucleotides agree with TRBD1. V trimming: 0 bases; J trimming: 8 bases; junction bases outside the gene matches: 11. The CDR3 has 16 amino acids. Germline CDR1 and CDR2: SEHNR and FQNEAQ (reference sequence).

The chain couples TRBV7-2 to TRBJ1-5, with unresolved D. The CDR3 runs 15 residues. The germline V and J ends were trimmed by 3 bases and 4 bases, with 13 bases remaining between them. Germline V lookup: CDR1 SGHTA, CDR2 FQGNSA. Here the CDR3 reads CASSFEVGPNQPQHF. The CDR3 region has the DNA TGTGCCAGCAGCTTCGAGGTAGGCCCGAATCAGCCCCAGCATTTT.

The chain recombines TRBV10-3 with TRBJ1-1; D call uncertain. V lost 2 bases, J lost 4 bases, and 8 bases lay in between. The V gene's germline CDR1 is ENHRY and CDR2 SYGVKD. The length of the CDR3 is 13 residues. The CDR3 sequence: CAISEPPGTEAFF. CDR3 bases: TGTGCCATCAGTGAGCCTCCGGGCACTGAAGCTTTCTTT.

The chain is built from TRBV3-1 (or the pseudogene TRBV3-2) and TRBJ1-1, with TRBD1 matching over 7 bases. Germline V gene lookup returns CDR1 LGHDT and CDR2 YNNKEL (reference sequence). V gave up 4 bases and J gave up 2 bases; unmatched junction bases: 10. The CDR3 consists of 16 residues. The CDR3 coding sequence is TGTGCCAGCAGCCTTACGGGACAGCCCCAAAACACTGAAGCTTTCTTT. Its translation: CASSLTGQPQNTEAFF.